This T cell receptor beta chain was profiled in a study of T cell changes during pregnancy in multiple sclerosis. The germline V gene encodes CDR1 LNHNV and CDR2 YYDKDF (reference sequence). CDR3 length: 15 residues. V trimming: 3 bases; J trimming: 5 bases; junction bases outside the gene matches: 4. Sequencing was performed with immunoSEQ multiplex PCR; in TCRdb, only in-frame clones are kept and a portion is missing. The sample records some 41,000 clones, 89% being singletons. This clone was detected only once. The material was CD4+ T cells from peripheral blood mononuclear cells, obtained in the first trimester of pregnancy. The TCR originated in a female donor with multiple sclerosis, enrolled in a pregnancy study. This chain connects TRBV15 to TRBJ2-3; 11 bases are shared with TRBD1. The CDR3 nucleotides read TGTGCCACCAGCAGGGACAGGGGGCGGGTAGATACGCAGTATTTT. Encoded protein: CATSRDRGRVDTQYF.